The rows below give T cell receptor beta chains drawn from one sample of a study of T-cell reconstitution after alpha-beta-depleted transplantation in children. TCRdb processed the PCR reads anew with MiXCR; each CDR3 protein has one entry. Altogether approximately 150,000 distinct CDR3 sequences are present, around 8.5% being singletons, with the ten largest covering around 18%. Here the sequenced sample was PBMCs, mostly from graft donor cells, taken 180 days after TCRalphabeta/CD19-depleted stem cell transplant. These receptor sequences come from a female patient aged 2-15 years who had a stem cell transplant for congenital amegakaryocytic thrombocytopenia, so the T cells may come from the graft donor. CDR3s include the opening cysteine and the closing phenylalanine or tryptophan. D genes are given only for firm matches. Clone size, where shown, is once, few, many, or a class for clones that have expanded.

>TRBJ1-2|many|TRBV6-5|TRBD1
TGTGCCAGCAATTATGGACAGGGAGTTGGCGGCTACACCTTC
CASNYGQGVGGYTF
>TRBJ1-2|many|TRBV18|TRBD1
TGTGCCAGCTCACTCCAGGGACAGGGGACTGGACGCGGCTACACCTTC
CASSLQGQGTGRGYTF
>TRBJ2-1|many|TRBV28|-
TGTGCCAGCAGCCGTTACAGGAACTCCTACAATGAGCAGTTCTTC
CASSRYRNSYNEQFF
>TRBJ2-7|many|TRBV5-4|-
TGTGCCAGCAGCTTGAGTCAGGGGAACTCCTACGAGCAGTACTTC
CASSLSQGNSYEQYF
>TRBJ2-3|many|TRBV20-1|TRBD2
TGCAGTGCTAGAAGGGACTACACAGATACGCAGTATTTT
CSARRDYTDTQYF
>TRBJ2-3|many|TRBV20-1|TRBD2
TGCAGTGCTAGATATTTTTTCCTAGCGGGAGCGGATACGCAGTATTTT
CSARYFFLAGADTQYF
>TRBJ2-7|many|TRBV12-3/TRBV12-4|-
TGTGCCAGCAGTTTAGTAGGGCAGGACTCCTACGAGCAGTACTTC
CASSLVGQDSYEQYF
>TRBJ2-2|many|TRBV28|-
TGTGCCAGCAGCCTCACAGGGATCACCGGGGAGCTGTTTTTT
CASSLTGITGELFF
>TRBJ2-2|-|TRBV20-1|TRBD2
TGCAGTGCTAGGGAGGCTGGCGGGGGGGGGCTGTTTTTT
CSAREAGGGGLFF
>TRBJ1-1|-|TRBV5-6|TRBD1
TGTGCCAGCGGCGGGGACAGAATGAACACTGAAGCTTTCTTT
CASGGDRMNTEAFF
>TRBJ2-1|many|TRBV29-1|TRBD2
TGCAGCGTTGGGACTAGCGGGTACAATGAGCAGTTCTTC
CSVGTSGYNEQFF
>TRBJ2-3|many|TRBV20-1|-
TGCAGTGCGGCTTCTCACACAGATACGCAGTATTTT
CSAASHTDTQYF
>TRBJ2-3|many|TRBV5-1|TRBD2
TGCGCCAGCAGCTTACTAGCGGGGGGTGGCACAGATACGCAGTATTTT
CASSLLAGGGTDTQYF
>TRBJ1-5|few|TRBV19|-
TGTGCCAGTAGTATACTCCTGGGGAATAGCAATCAGCCCCAGCATTTT
CASSILLGNSNQPQHF
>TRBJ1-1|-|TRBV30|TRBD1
TGTGCCTGGAGATGGAAGGGGGCGATAACTGAAGCTTTCTTT
CAWRWKGAITEAFF
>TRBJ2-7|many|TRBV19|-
TGTGCCAGTAGTGGAGGGGCATCCTACGAGCAGTACTTC
CASSGGASYEQYF
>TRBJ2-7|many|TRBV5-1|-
TGCGCCAGCAGCTTAGAGGCGACCTTTAGCTCCTACGAGCAGTACTTC
CASSLEATFSSYEQYF
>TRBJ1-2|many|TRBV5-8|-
TGTGCCAGCAGCTCGGTTTTTGACACCGTGCGCTATGGCTACACCTTC
CASSSVFDTVRYGYTF
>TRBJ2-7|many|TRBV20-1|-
TGCAGTGTATCCAAGCCTTTGAGCATGCACGAGCAGTACTTC
CSVSKPLSMHEQYF
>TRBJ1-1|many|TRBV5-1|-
TGCGCCAGCAGCTTGAAAGGAGAGAACACTGAAGCTTTCTTT
CASSLKGENTEAFF
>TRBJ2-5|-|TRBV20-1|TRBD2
TGCAGCGCACGGGCTAGCGGGAGAAAGACCCAGTACTTC
CSARASGRKTQYF
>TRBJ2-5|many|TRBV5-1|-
TGCGCCAGCAGCAACCTAGGCGCGGAGACCCAGTACTTC
CASSNLGAETQYF
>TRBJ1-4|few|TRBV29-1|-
TGCAGCGTACGGTCTGCAACTAATGAAAAACTGTTTTTT
CSVRSATNEKLFF
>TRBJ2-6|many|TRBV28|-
TGTGCCAGCAGTTTAGGGACCCCCCGGGTCCTGACTTTC
CASSLGTPRVLTF
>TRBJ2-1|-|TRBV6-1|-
TGTGCCAGCACCCTACTAGGGGCGGGACGCAACAATGAGCAGTTCTTC
CASTLLGAGRNNEQFF
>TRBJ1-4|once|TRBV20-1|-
TGCAGTGCTATTTCCAGGGCCGGTAATGAAAACCTGTTTTTT
CSAISRAGNENLFF
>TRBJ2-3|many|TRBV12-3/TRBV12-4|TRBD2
TGTGCCAGCACTCCCCGTGGGGGGGACACAGATACGCAGTATTTT
CASTPRGGDTDTQYF
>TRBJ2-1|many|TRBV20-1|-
TGCAGTGCTAGAGCTCGGGACCTATACAATGAGCAGTTCTTC
CSARARDLYNEQFF
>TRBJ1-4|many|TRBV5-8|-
TGTGCCAGCAGCCCGAGTAGGAGGAATAATGAAAAACTGTTTTTT
CASSPSRRNNEKLFF
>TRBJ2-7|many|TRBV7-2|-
TGTGCCAGCAGCTTCTCCTTCGAGCAGTACTTC
CASSFSFEQYF
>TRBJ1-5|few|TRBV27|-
TGTGCCAGCAGCCCACGACGGGGGGTTGGCCAGCCCCAGCATTTT
CASSPRRGVGQPQHF
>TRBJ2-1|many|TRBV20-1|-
TGCAGTGCTATCACGACTAGGCCGGGGAATGAGCAGTTCTTC
CSAITTRPGNEQFF
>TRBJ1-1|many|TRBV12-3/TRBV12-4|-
TGTGCCAGCACCGCCGACGCTAACACTGAAGCTTTCTTT
CASTADANTEAFF
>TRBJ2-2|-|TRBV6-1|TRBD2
TGTGCCAGCAGTGAAAATGCGGGAGTCCCCGGGGAGCTGTTTTTT
CASSENAGVPGELFF
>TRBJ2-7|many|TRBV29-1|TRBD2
TGCAGCGTTGTCGGCCTAGCGGGAGGGGACTTGGGGCCTGGCCAGTACTTC
CSVVGLAGGDLGPGQYF
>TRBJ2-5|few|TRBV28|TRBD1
TGTGCCAGCCGGACAGGGGGGGAGACCCAGTACTTC
CASRTGGETQYF
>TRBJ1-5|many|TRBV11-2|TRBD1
TGTGCCAGCAGCTTAGGGGGAAGACAGGGGCCCTGGCAGCCCCAGCATTTT
CASSLGGRQGPWQPQHF
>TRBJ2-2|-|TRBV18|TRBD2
TGTGCCAGCTCACCGAGTGGACGGCGGGGGACCGGGGAGCTGTTTTTT
CASSPSGRRGTGELFF
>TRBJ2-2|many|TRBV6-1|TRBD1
TGTGCCAGCAGGAAAGGGACAGCAAACACCGGGGAGCTGTTTTTT
CASRKGTANTGELFF
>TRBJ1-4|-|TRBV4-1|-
TGCGCCAGCAGCCAAGAACCCTCAGGGGATGGGAATGAAAAACTGTTTTTT
CASSQEPSGDGNEKLFF